The following is a T cell receptor beta chain sequence with its context. The clone's antigen remains unknown. Per-base quality was not reported, and no clone a single base away is much larger than it. The same CDR3 can be traced to other DNA sequences in this sample. This sample was included in a study of blood T cell repertoires in COVID-19 (dated by TCRdb to 2018 to 2020). Regarding the complete study: Samples covering the acute and convalescent phases of COVID-19 were provided by collaborators in the United States, Italy and Spain. The material from the prospective study consisted of cDNA or gDNA derived from T cells, B-cell-depleted T cells, or PBMCs. The dataset comprised deeply sampled blood TCRbeta repertoires from subjects exposed to, actively infected with, or recovered from COVID-19. A freely available public database, intended as a resource for researchers studying the immune response to SARS-CoV-2, is where the repertoires were released. The samples were drawn from two sources: the first 160 participants of the ongoing ImmuneRACE study, and 950 to 1,500 subjects contributed by 6 global collaborators. Nearly every sample came with metadata listing a de-identified subject ID, COVID-19 status, age in years and sex. Where HLA class I and class II types were available, the types were taken from metadata supplied by the sample provider, not from assay-based typing. What the work shows at the level of the full study, not this receptor alone: How much clinical and demographic metadata was included differed by source and by participant, and the metadata was provided uncurated.

CDR1 and CDR2 were assigned from the germline V gene (reference sequence) as GTSNPN and SVGIG. Spanning cysteine to phenylalanine, the CDR3 consists of 16 amino acids. This entry keeps only the CDR3 DNA: 48 bases, framed from base 1. Relative to germline, V is missing 0 bases and J is missing 4 bases, with 7 bases of the junction outside any gene match. Collaborating institutions collected whole blood in K2EDTA tubes following their own protocols. For TCRbeta analysis, collaborators shipped samples in one of three forms: frozen whole blood, isolated PBMCs, or DNA extracted from either of those sample types. TCRbeta CDR3 regions were amplified from genomic DNA by means of the immunoSEQ Assay, a bias-controlled multiplex PCR. On the study's bioinformatics: The number of nucleated cells in each sample was estimated from the amplification of reference gene primers within the assay. Sequence reads were collapsed and filtered to measure the absolute abundance of every unique TCRbeta CDR3 rearrangement. For each sample, productive Simpson clonality was calculated as the square root of Simpson's diversity index across productive rearrangements. In TCRdb, the immuneACCESS table is reduced to in-frame sequences with V and J assigned. These tables do not hold every clone; where another copy was compared, an unresolved V gene accounts for under half, and the others remain unexplained. That table supplies the V and J calls and clone size; D and trimming were determined from the DNA. The sample table contains 150,000 to 180,000 clones; only one count was recorded for 60% to 85% of them. Of the sample, roughly 1.7% is held by the ten largest clones.

The rearranged chain carries TRBV30 and TRBJ1-3, with 9 bases aligning to TRBD1. This clonotype was sampled from an elderly man with acute or convalescent COVID-19. Sequencing was done on a sample of peripheral blood. In nucleotides, the sequence is TGTGCCTGGAGTGTTCGGGACAGGGTTCCAGGAAACACCATATATTTT. It translates as CAWSVRDRVPGNTIYF.